The rows below give T cell receptor beta chains drawn from one sample of a study of Ad26.COV2.S vaccination and SARS-CoV-2 variants. Sequenced by immunoSEQ multiplex PCR; TCRdb stores in-frame clones only, minus some. Found here are approximately 410,000 clones, approximately 88% of them singletons; the top ten hold 3.6%. Sequences were derived from peripheral blood, sampled in a trial of Ad26.COV2.S vaccine versus placebo. These receptors were collected from a person between 18 and 65 years old who received the Ad26.COV2.S COVID-19 vaccine or a placebo. Each CDR3 is given with its conserved first and last residue. Fields, in order: J gene, V gene, CDR3 protein.

j_gene: TRBJ2-5; v_gene: TRBV28; CDR3aa: CASSLSGLAGLQETQYF
j_gene: TRBJ2-7; v_gene: TRBV9; CDR3aa: CASSYGPTYEQYF
j_gene: TRBJ2-5; v_gene: TRBV10-3; CDR3aa: CATQGYQETQYF
j_gene: TRBJ2-1; v_gene: TRBV7-3; CDR3aa: CASSPTRDYNEQFF
j_gene: TRBJ1-2; v_gene: TRBV6-2/TRBV6-3; CDR3aa: CASSPNLLRTGIGPNYGYTF
j_gene: TRBJ1-3; v_gene: TRBV7-3; CDR3aa: CASSLFGGPGNTIYF
j_gene: TRBJ1-5; v_gene: TRBV10-3; CDR3aa: CAISELGDGYSNQPQHF
j_gene: TRBJ2-1; v_gene: TRBV5-1; CDR3aa: CASSLGSGGPNEQFF
j_gene: TRBJ1-1; v_gene: TRBV27; CDR3aa: CASSRQGASTEAFF
j_gene: TRBJ1-1; v_gene: TRBV10-3; CDR3aa: CAISTGGMDTEAFF
j_gene: TRBJ2-7; v_gene: TRBV5-6; CDR3aa: CASSWRRGLDDEQYF
j_gene: TRBJ2-1; v_gene: TRBV12-3/TRBV12-4; CDR3aa: CASRLTSNEQFF
j_gene: TRBJ2-5; v_gene: TRBV2; CDR3aa: CASSAGQGEETQYF
j_gene: TRBJ2-2; v_gene: TRBV5-1; CDR3aa: CASRQGFNTGELFF
j_gene: TRBJ2-2; v_gene: TRBV30; CDR3aa: CACTAGRRNTGELFF
j_gene: TRBJ2-3; v_gene: TRBV11-1; CDR3aa: CASSLSRGPDTQYF
j_gene: TRBJ2-7; v_gene: TRBV7-2; CDR3aa: CASSLDWDRVAEQYF
j_gene: TRBJ2-2; v_gene: TRBV12-3/TRBV12-4; CDR3aa: CASNRRPGELFF
j_gene: TRBJ2-5; v_gene: TRBV30; CDR3aa: CAWSTSPWQETQYF
j_gene: TRBJ1-6; v_gene: TRBV4-3; CDR3aa: CASSQDRWSSTSPLHF
j_gene: TRBJ1-4; v_gene: TRBV7-9; CDR3aa: CASSPRQNGEKLFF
j_gene: TRBJ1-2; v_gene: TRBV2; CDR3aa: CASMGAYGYTF
j_gene: TRBJ2-7; v_gene: TRBV7-3; CDR3aa: CASSPRRDSYEQYF
j_gene: TRBJ1-2; v_gene: TRBV2; CDR3aa: CASSVTGAKGGYTF
j_gene: TRBJ2-2; v_gene: TRBV28; CDR3aa: CASSLLGAGELFF
j_gene: TRBJ1-1; v_gene: TRBV3-1/TRBV3-2; CDR3aa: CASRVIQGEVNTEAFF
j_gene: TRBJ1-3; v_gene: TRBV7-8; CDR3aa: CASSLSGTATLRNTIYF
j_gene: TRBJ2-2; v_gene: TRBV12-3/TRBV12-4; CDR3aa: CASSATNTGELFF
j_gene: TRBJ1-5; v_gene: TRBV4-1; CDR3aa: CASSQDAQAEGPQHF
j_gene: TRBJ1-6; v_gene: TRBV18; CDR3aa: CASSPLSSYNSPLHF
j_gene: TRBJ2-5; v_gene: TRBV13; CDR3aa: CASSFPSGGEETQYF
j_gene: TRBJ2-1; v_gene: TRBV3-1/TRBV3-2; CDR3aa: CASSLRLRRGNEQFF
j_gene: TRBJ2-1; v_gene: TRBV10-2; CDR3aa: CASSGTSVEQFF
j_gene: TRBJ1-1; v_gene: TRBV29-1; CDR3aa: CSVQRPETENTEAFF
j_gene: TRBJ1-2; v_gene: TRBV28; CDR3aa: CASSSQGQGYGYTF
j_gene: TRBJ2-2; v_gene: TRBV15; CDR3aa: CATSRDRGHAGELFF
j_gene: TRBJ1-3; v_gene: TRBV9; CDR3aa: CASSAHGGDTIYF
j_gene: TRBJ1-2; v_gene: TRBV3-1/TRBV3-2; CDR3aa: CASSPDSASPLDGYTF